A selection of T cell receptor beta chains follows, all from one sample in a study of T cells in Graves' hyperthyroidism and ophthalmopathy. TCRdb used MiXCR to reprocess the multiplex PCR reads, holding one entry per CDR3 protein. The sample records hundreds of thousands of distinct CDR3 sequences, 35% to 40% being singletons. The sample comprised blood. The receptors derive from a young man with Graves' hyperthyroidism. The CDR3 runs from the conserved cysteine through the conserved F or W. D genes are given only for firm matches. For some rows the clone size is stated as once, few or many, or as a class when expanded; others skip it.

>many|TRBV5-1|TRBJ2-7|12|-
CASSFGADEQYF
TGCGCCAGCAGCTTCGGCGCGGACGAGCAGTACTTC
>-|TRBV9|TRBJ1-5|15|-
CASSFIRGAGQPQHF
TGTGCCAGCAGTTTTATCAGGGGCGCAGGGCAGCCCCAGCATTTT
>many|TRBV24-1|TRBJ2-2|16|-
CATSGGPLAPTGELFF
TGTGCCACCAGTGGCGGGCCCCTCGCTCCGACCGGGGAGCTGTTTTTT
>many|TRBV7-8|TRBJ1-1|14|-
CASSLNIGLTEAFF
TGTGCCAGCAGCTTAAACATAGGGCTCACTGAAGCTTTCTTT
>-|TRBV20-1|TRBJ1-3|14|-
CSASRGARGNTIYF
TGCAGTGCTAGCCGGGGGGCGCGCGGAAACACCATATATTTT
>-|TRBV10-3|TRBJ1-5|14|TRBD1
CAISGGQGRQPQHF
TGTGCCATCAGTGGTGGACAGGGCCGACAGCCCCAGCATTTT
>-|TRBV4-1|TRBJ1-4|20|TRBD1
CASSQDDVGQGAVLAEKLFF
TGCGCCAGCAGCCAAGATGACGTGGGGCAGGGGGCAGTCTTAGCTGAAAAACTGTTTTTT
>-|TRBV7-9|TRBJ2-5|16|TRBD2
CANSLLLLAGQETQYF
TGTGCCAACAGCTTACTCCTTCTAGCGGGCCAAGAGACCCAGTACTTC
>few|TRBV19|TRBJ1-1|16|TRBD1
CASSLLQGARNTEAFF
TGTGCCAGTAGTCTCCTACAGGGGGCGAGGAACACTGAAGCTTTCTTT
>many|TRBV5-1|TRBJ2-7|15|-
CASSPDTLQGREQYF
TGCGCCAGCAGCCCTGACACGCTCCAAGGCCGAGAGCAGTACTTC
>few|TRBV6-5|TRBJ1-3|15|-
CASSLIQGPGNTIYF
TGTGCCAGCAGCCTAATACAGGGCCCTGGAAACACCATATATTTT
>-|TRBV4-1|TRBJ2-5|14|-
CASTTLEGKETQYF
TGCGCCAGCACCACTTTGGAGGGGAAAGAGACCCAGTACTTC
>-|TRBV7-9|TRBJ1-5|19|-
CASSLGVLRSPDSNQPQHF
TGTGCCAGCAGCTTAGGGGTATTGCGGAGTCCAGATAGCAATCAGCCCCAGCATTTT
>-|TRBV29-1|TRBJ2-7|13|-
CSVGRGTSYEQYF
TGCAGCGTTGGCAGGGGGACTAGCTACGAGCAGTACTTC
>-|TRBV9|TRBJ2-6|19|-
CASSVEYEGSFSGANVLTF
TGTGCCAGCAGCGTAGAGTACGAGGGGTCCTTCTCTGGGGCCAACGTCCTGACTTTC
>many|TRBV24-1|TRBJ1-1|13|-
CATSDGSTTEAFF
TGTGCCACCAGTGACGGGTCGACCACTGAAGCTTTCTTT
>many|TRBV10-2|TRBJ1-5|16|TRBD1
CASRQLGQPSNQPQHF
TGCGCCAGCAGACAATTGGGACAGCCTAGCAATCAGCCCCAGCATTTT
>many|TRBV25-1|TRBJ2-7|15|TRBD1
CASSEGSQGDWEQYF
TGTGCCAGCAGTGAAGGGAGTCAGGGGGATTGGGAGCAGTACTTC
>many|TRBV5-1|TRBJ1-1|15|TRBD1
CASSATGTENTEAFF
TGTGCCAGCAGCGCAACCGGGACAGAGAACACTGAAGCTTTCTTT
>-|TRBV12-3/TRBV12-4|TRBJ2-7|13|-
CASSLLQGHEQYF
TGTGCCAGCAGTTTGCTCCAGGGCCACGAGCAGTACTTC
>-|TRBV6-5|TRBJ1-6|16|-
CASSYRGRIVGSPLHF
TGTGCCAGCAGTTACAGGGGCCGGATCGTTGGTTCACCCCTCCACTTT
>many|TRBV19|TRBJ2-7|14|-
CASSMGGGAYEQYF
TGTGCCAGTAGTATGGGAGGGGGAGCCTACGAGCAGTACTTC
>-|TRBV4-1|TRBJ1-5|15|-
CASSQETGSNQPQHF
TGCGCCAGCAGCCAAGAGACGGGGAGCAATCAGCCCCAGCATTTT
>-|TRBV12-3/TRBV12-4|TRBJ1-2|13|-
CASTPGGAGDYTF
TGTGCCAGCACCCCTGGGGGGGCTGGTGACTACACCTTC
>few|TRBV7-2|TRBJ1-3|16|-
CASSLLRGDSGNTIYF
TGTGCCAGCAGCTTATTACGGGGAGACTCTGGAAACACCATATATTTT
>many|TRBV29-1|TRBJ1-2|12|-
CSVEEAWYGYTF
TGCAGCGTTGAAGAGGCTTGGTATGGCTACACCTTC
>-|TRBV9|TRBJ2-7|15|-
CASSSERLPSYEQYF
TGTGCCAGCAGCTCGGAGAGGCTCCCCTCCTACGAGCAGTACTTC
>-|TRBV6-5|TRBJ1-5|14|TRBD1
CASSQRQGTQPQHF
TGTGCCAGCAGCCAGAGACAGGGCACCCAACCCCAGCATTTT
>-|TRBV12-3/TRBV12-4|TRBJ1-4|13|TRBD1
CAGSWTGDEKLFF
TGTGCCGGCAGTTGGACAGGGGATGAAAAACTGTTTTTT
>few|TRBV6-1|TRBJ1-5|13|-
CASTIGGNQPQHF
TGTGCCAGCACTATCGGGGGCAATCAGCCCCAGCATTTT
>-|TRBV6-5|TRBJ1-2|15|-
CASSYSLEGNYGYTF
TGTGCCAGCAGTTACTCGTTGGAGGGAAACTATGGCTACACCTTC
>-|TRBV12-3/TRBV12-4|TRBJ2-7|14|TRBD2
CASSTQTSSYEQYF
TGTGCCAGCAGTACACAGACTAGCAGCTACGAGCAGTACTTC
>-|TRBV6-1|TRBJ1-2|13|TRBD1
CASRQGVNYGYTF
TGTGCCAGCAGACAGGGGGTTAACTATGGCTACACCTTC
>few|TRBV7-9|TRBJ2-2|13|-
CASSLGGDWELFF
TGTGCCAGCAGCTTGGGCGGGGACTGGGAGCTGTTTTTT
>few|TRBV15|TRBJ1-6|15|-
CATSEDWVGNSPLHF
TGTGCCACCAGCGAAGACTGGGTTGGTAATTCACCCCTCCACTTT
>few|TRBV20-1|TRBJ1-5|17|-
CSARGQGQEYSNQPQHF
TGCAGTGCTAGAGGGCAGGGGCAAGAATATAGCAATCAGCCCCAGCATTTT
>few|TRBV7-9|TRBJ1-1|15|-
CASSLRPPASTEAFF
TGTGCCAGCAGTCTCCGTCCCCCGGCGAGCACTGAAGCTTTCTTT
>-|TRBV20-1|TRBJ1-1|13|TRBD1
CSARARQGSEAFF
TGCAGTGCTAGAGCCCGACAGGGTTCTGAAGCTTTCTTT
>few|TRBV19|TRBJ2-7|16|TRBD1
CASSIQQGTGIYEQYF
TGTGCCAGTAGTATTCAACAGGGGACGGGGATCTACGAGCAGTACTTC
>few|TRBV19|TRBJ1-1|15|TRBD1
CASSIWGRGRTEAFF
TGTGCCAGTAGTATATGGGGCAGGGGGCGAACTGAAGCTTTCTTT
>many|TRBV6-6|TRBJ2-5|10|-
CASKAETQYF
TGTGCCAGCAAAGCGGAGACCCAGTACTTC
>few|TRBV9|TRBJ2-7|15|TRBD2
CASSGRGERENEQYF
TGTGCCAGCAGCGGGCGGGGTGAGCGGGAGAACGAGCAGTACTTC